This T cell receptor (beta chain) is drawn from a study of beta chain features in type 1 diabetes. Notes on the study in general: Type 1 diabetes patients had TCRB CDR3s that were shorter (moderately but significantly so) in all four CD4+ subsets.

A single heparinised draw of approximately 110 mL on average was taken per donor. The purity of all sorted populations exceeded 98%. This clone was detected only a few times. Its target is not known. The CDR3 is made up of 16 amino acids. Germline V gene data show CDR1 as MGHRA and CDR2 as YSYEKL. Trimming left V 4 bases short and J 2 bases short, with 14 bases between. Expressed TCRB transcripts were sequenced because the entire RNA isolate underwent reverse transcription. The method was immunoSEQ multiplex PCR; TCRdb's version includes in-frame clones alone and lacks a portion of them. The sample yields 680,000 or so clones, 13% seen once.

The material sequenced was naive CD4+ T cells from blood. The chain couples TRBV4-1 to TRBJ1-4, with TRBD1 as a possible D gene (6 bases). The receptor was isolated from a man younger than 35 with type 1 diabetes. The CDR3 DNA reads TGCGCCAGCAGCCCGTTATCAGGGGTGACTAATGAAAAACTGTTTTTT. Encoded protein: CASSPLSGVTNEKLFF.